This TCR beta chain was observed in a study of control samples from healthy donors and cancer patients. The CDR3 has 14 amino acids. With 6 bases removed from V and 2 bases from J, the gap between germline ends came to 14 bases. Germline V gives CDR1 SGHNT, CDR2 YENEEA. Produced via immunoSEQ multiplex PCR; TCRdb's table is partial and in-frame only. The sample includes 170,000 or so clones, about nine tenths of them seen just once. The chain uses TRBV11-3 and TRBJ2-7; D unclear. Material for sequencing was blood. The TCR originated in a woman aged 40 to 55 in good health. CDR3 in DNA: TGTGCCAGCAGATGCGGACCCCGTCCCTACGAGCAGTACTTC. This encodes CASRCGPRPYEQYF.